The rows below give T cell receptor beta chains drawn from one sample of a study of T-cell reconstitution after alpha-beta-depleted transplantation in children. TCRdb reprocessed the PCR reads with MiXCR, giving one entry per CDR3 protein. In the table there are almost 400,000 distinct CDR3 sequences, about 20% of which are singletons. The sequencing used PBMCs from the stem cell graft donor, collected from the stem cell graft. The receptors were gathered from a human donor who donated a stem cell graft to a child with acute myeloid leukemia. The CDR3 runs from the conserved cysteine through the conserved F or W. D genes are given only for firm matches. Only part of the rows carry a size: once, few, many, or a class if the clone is expanded.

CASSETLGSDIQYF,TGTGCCAGCAGTGAAACCCTGGGGAGTGACATTCAGTACTTC,-,few,TRBV6-1,TRBJ2-4
CASSERVLGETQYF,TGCGCCAGCAGTGAGCGGGTTTTAGGAGAGACCCAGTACTTC,-,-,TRBV4-1,TRBJ2-5
CSASSDVGQPQHF,TGCAGTGCTTCATCGGATGTGGGTCAGCCCCAGCATTTT,-,many,TRBV20-1,TRBJ1-5
CASSQFISEAYNEQFF,TGCGCCAGCAGCCAATTTATTTCAGAGGCCTACAATGAGCAGTTCTTC,-,many,TRBV4-3,TRBJ2-1
CASRLNRGAQPQHF,TGTGCCAGCAGACTAAACAGGGGTGCTCAGCCCCAGCATTTT,TRBD1,-,TRBV12-3/TRBV12-4,TRBJ1-5
CATSPRLPGRNEQFF,TGTGCCACCAGCCCCCGACTCCCCGGTCGAAATGAGCAGTTCTTC,-,few,TRBV15,TRBJ2-1
CASGLYFSTDTQYF,TGCGCCAGTGGACTGTATTTTAGCACAGATACGCAGTATTTT,-,many,TRBV5-1,TRBJ2-3
CASSLGLGETQYF,TGTGCCAGCAGTCTGGGACTAGGAGAGACCCAGTACTTC,TRBD2,many,TRBV12-3/TRBV12-4,TRBJ2-5
CASSRAIDQPQHF,TGTGCCAGCAGTCGGGCGATTGATCAGCCCCAGCATTTT,-,-,TRBV12-3/TRBV12-4,TRBJ1-5
CASISGNYNEQFF,TGTGCCAGCATTAGCGGGAACTACAATGAGCAGTTCTTC,TRBD2,-,TRBV28,TRBJ2-1
CSADRKDISQYNEQFF,TGCAGTGCGGACCGTAAGGACATTTCCCAATACAATGAGCAGTTCTTC,-,many,TRBV20-1,TRBJ2-1
CASGTGFSYEQYF,TGTGCCAGCGGGACAGGGTTCTCCTACGAGCAGTACTTC,TRBD1,-,TRBV6-2/TRBV6-3,TRBJ2-7
CASSTRARGIEQYF,TGTGCCAGTAGTACGCGGGCCAGGGGGATTGAGCAGTACTTC,TRBD1,few,TRBV19,TRBJ2-7
CASSRPAGGSYNEQFF,TGTGCCAGCAGTCGACCGGCGGGAGGATCCTACAATGAGCAGTTCTTC,TRBD2,many,TRBV6-5,TRBJ2-1
CATSDFVNRRVYEQYF,TGTGCCACCAGTGATTTTGTCAATAGGAGGGTCTACGAGCAGTACTTC,-,-,TRBV24-1,TRBJ2-7
CASKGQVVYEQYF,TGTGCCAGCAAAGGGCAGGTAGTGTACGAGCAGTACTTC,-,few,TRBV6-2/TRBV6-3,TRBJ2-7
CASRRLAGGPNTQYF,TGTGCCAGCAGGAGACTAGCGGGAGGGCCTAATACGCAGTATTTT,TRBD2,-,TRBV28,TRBJ2-3
CASSLGTADTQYF,TGCGCCAGCAGCTTGGGTACCGCAGATACGCAGTATTTT,-,-,TRBV5-1,TRBJ2-3
CASSRRQGNYEQYF,TGTGCCAGCAGCCGCCGACAGGGAAACTACGAGCAGTACTTC,TRBD1,few,TRBV6-1,TRBJ2-7
CASGPGGVEQFF,TGTGCCAGCGGTCCGGGGGGGGTAGAGCAGTTCTTC,TRBD2,many,TRBV6-5,TRBJ2-1
CASSNPNRGSDEQFF,TGTGCCAGCAGCAACCCGAACAGGGGTTCGGATGAGCAGTTCTTC,TRBD1,many,TRBV28,TRBJ2-1
CASSQGIAGVGVGYEQYF,TGCGCCAGCAGCCAAGGTATAGCGGGAGTAGGTGTGGGCTACGAGCAGTACTTC,TRBD2,few,TRBV4-1,TRBJ2-7
CASSSQGPLNTEAFF,TGTGCCAGCAGTTCACAGGGGCCCCTGAACACTGAAGCTTTCTTT,TRBD1,few,TRBV12-3/TRBV12-4,TRBJ1-1
CASTYSGSTDTQYF,TGTGCCAGCACCTATAGCGGGAGCACAGATACGCAGTATTTT,TRBD2,few,TRBV6-1,TRBJ2-3
CSVRGLAATYEQYF,TGCAGCGTTCGTGGACTAGCGGCAACCTACGAGCAGTACTTC,TRBD2,once,TRBV29-1,TRBJ2-7
CASSQEGTFYEQYF,TGCGCCAGCAGCCAAGAGGGGACTTTCTACGAGCAGTACTTC,-,few,TRBV4-1,TRBJ2-7
CSAETLAGGTYEQYF,TGCAGTGCCGAAACACTAGCGGGAGGGACCTACGAGCAGTACTTC,TRBD2,many,TRBV20-1,TRBJ2-7
CASSQGTSGDEQFF,TGTGCCAGCAGCCAAGGTACCAGCGGGGATGAGCAGTTCTTC,TRBD2,many,TRBV4-2,TRBJ2-1
CSAAFRSNQPQHF,TGCAGTGCCGCGTTTCGTAGCAATCAGCCCCAGCATTTT,-,-,TRBV20-1,TRBJ1-5
CASSTGQVNEKLFF,TGTGCCAGCAGCACCGGACAGGTCAATGAAAAACTGTTTTTT,-,-,TRBV21-1,TRBJ1-4
CAISEPRGKVEQYF,TGTGCCATCAGTGAGCCAAGGGGGAAGGTAGAGCAGTACTTC,-,-,TRBV10-3,TRBJ2-7
CSVGSPFTDTQYF,TGCAGCGTTGGGTCCCCCTTCACAGATACGCAGTATTTT,-,-,TRBV29-1,TRBJ2-3
CASSLRRALPYNEQFF,TGTGCCAGCAGCCTCAGGCGGGCTTTACCCTACAATGAGCAGTTCTTC,-,-,TRBV21-1,TRBJ2-1
CASSLTTREETQYF,TGTGCCAGCAGCTTAACTACCAGGGAGGAGACCCAGTACTTC,-,few,TRBV7-3,TRBJ2-5
CASSLTAQRVYNEQFF,TGTGCCAGCAGTTTAACCGCCCAGCGGGTTTACAATGAGCAGTTCTTC,-,-,TRBV12-3/TRBV12-4,TRBJ2-1
CAAGGVGPDTQYF,TGTGCCGCCGGAGGGGTGGGCCCAGATACGCAGTATTTT,-,-,TRBV24-1,TRBJ2-3
CASSLGYYNEQFF,TGTGCCAGCAGCTTAGGGTACTACAATGAGCAGTTCTTC,-,-,TRBV7-9,TRBJ2-1
CASSQQGPIGYTF,TGTGCCAGCAGCCAACAGGGCCCCATTGGCTACACCTTC,-,-,TRBV2,TRBJ1-2
CASSWGRRNTEAFF,TGTGCCAGCAGTTGGGGCAGAAGGAACACTGAAGCTTTCTTT,-,many,TRBV27,TRBJ1-1
CASSFRTGGITYEQYF,TGCGCCAGCAGCTTTAGAACGGGTGGGATAACCTACGAGCAGTACTTC,-,-,TRBV5-1,TRBJ2-7
CASSRPGQGQFF,TGTGCCAGCAGTAGGCCGGGACAGGGCCAGTTCTTC,TRBD1,few,TRBV28,TRBJ2-1
CASSSEISGELFF,TGTGCCAGCAGTTCAGAGATTAGCGGGGAGCTGTTTTTT,-,once,TRBV12-3/TRBV12-4,TRBJ2-2
CATSGAGTQYF,TGTGCCACCAGTGGGGCGGGTACGCAGTATTTT,-,-,TRBV24-1,TRBJ2-3
CASSLLSGRSDYEQYF,TGTGCCAGCAGCTTGCTTAGCGGGAGGTCTGACTACGAGCAGTACTTC,TRBD2,few,TRBV7-2,TRBJ2-7
CASSQGGTVTYNEQFF,TGCGCCAGCAGCCAAGGCGGGACCGTGACCTACAATGAGCAGTTCTTC,-,-,TRBV4-1,TRBJ2-1
CASSFGQLSYEQYF,TGTGCCAGCAGCTTCGGCCAGCTCTCCTACGAGCAGTACTTC,-,-,TRBV5-5,TRBJ2-7
CSARESGRGSYNEQFF,TGCAGTGCTAGAGAAAGCGGGAGGGGTTCCTACAATGAGCAGTTCTTC,TRBD2,few,TRBV20-1,TRBJ2-1